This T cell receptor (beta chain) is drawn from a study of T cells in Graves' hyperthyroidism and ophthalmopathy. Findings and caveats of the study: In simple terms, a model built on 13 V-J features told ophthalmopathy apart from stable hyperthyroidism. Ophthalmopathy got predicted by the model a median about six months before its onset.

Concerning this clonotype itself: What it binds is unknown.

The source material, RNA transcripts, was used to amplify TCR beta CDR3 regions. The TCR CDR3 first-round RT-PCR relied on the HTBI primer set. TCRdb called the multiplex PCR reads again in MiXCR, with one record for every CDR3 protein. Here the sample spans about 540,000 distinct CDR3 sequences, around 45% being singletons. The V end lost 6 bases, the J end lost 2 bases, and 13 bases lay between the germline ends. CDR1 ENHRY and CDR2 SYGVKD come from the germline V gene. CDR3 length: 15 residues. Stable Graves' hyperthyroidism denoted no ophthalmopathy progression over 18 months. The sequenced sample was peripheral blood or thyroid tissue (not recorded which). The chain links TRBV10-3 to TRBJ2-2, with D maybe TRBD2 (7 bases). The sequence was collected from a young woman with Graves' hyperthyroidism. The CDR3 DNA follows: TGTGCCATCAGCCCCCGGGGGGCCAACACCGGGGAGCTGTTTTTT. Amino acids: CAISPRGANTGELFF.